This T cell receptor beta chain was sequenced for a study of beta chain features in type 1 diabetes. Study-level findings and limits: TCRB CDR3s were moderately but significantly shorter in Type 1 diabetes patients in all four CD4+ subsets. The naive, central memory and Treg TCRB repertoires looked more alike in patients than they did in healthy donors. Small HLA sub-analyses could not settle whether HLA shapes TCRB rearrangement.

As regards this clone: Antigen specificity is unknown.

Cells sorted by CD45RO/CCR7/CD25/CD127/CD95/CD27 comprised CD4+ naive, central memory, regulatory and stem cell-like memory cells. The length of the CDR3 is 13 residues. Germline-derived CDR1 and CDR2 are SGHRS and YFSETQ. The V end was cut by 5 bases, the J end by 6 bases, with 13 bases between. Expressed TCRB transcripts were sequenced because the entire RNA isolate underwent reverse transcription. The table came from immunoSEQ multiplex PCR; TCRdb's copy has only in-frame clones and leaves some out. The sample has 450,000 or so clones, roughly an eighth seen once. The rearrangement joins TRBV5-1 to TRBJ2-3; no clear D. The source material was naive CD4+ T cells from blood. This TCR was recovered from a woman between 18 and 29 years old in good health. This CDR3 is CASRLEVEDTQYF. DNA of the CDR3: TGCGCCAGCAGATTAGAAGTCGAGGATACGCAGTATTTT.